These 2 T cell receptor beta chains came from one sample sequenced in a study of cytomegalovirus exposure and HLA in healthy donors. TCRdb's table, derived via immunoSEQ multiplex PCR, lists solely in-frame clones and lacks some. The table records 90,000 to 150,000 clones, 86% of them present only once. The sequenced sample consisted of PBMCs. These receptors were collected from a man between 18 and 29 years old in good health and CMV-seronegative.

The V call is TRBV9, the J call TRBJ1-1; D might be TRBD1 (6 bases). The V gene lost 0 bases and the J gene lost 6 bases, with 15 bases spanning the gap. The germline V gene has CDR1 SGDLS and CDR2 YYNGEE. The CDR3 consists of 15 residues. The CDR3 region is CASSVVQGLGSEAFF. The CDR3 bases are TGTGCCAGCAGCGTAGTTCAGGGGCTTGGATCTGAAGCTTTCTTT.

This sequence joins TRBV2 and TRBJ2-3; TRBD2 aligns across 7 bases. This CDR3 has 15 residues. V was clipped by 4 bases and J by 0 bases; unmatched bases: 4. Germline V gene sequence: CDR1 SNHLY, CDR2 FYNNEI. CDR3 residues: CASSGGGSSTDTQYF. In DNA form, the CDR3 reads TGTGCCAGCAGTGGGGGGGGGTCTAGCACAGATACGCAGTATTTT.